This T cell receptor beta chain was identified in a study of blood T cell repertoires in COVID-19. Turning to the study itself: Donors in the United States, Italy and Spain gave samples during acute or convalescent COVID-19.

Authors' analysis steps: Counts of nucleated cells, estimated from reference gene primer amplification, were obtained. Produced via immunoSEQ multiplex PCR; TCRdb's table is partial and in-frame only. The V and J calls and clone size are taken from that table; D and trimming were inferred from the DNA. Counted here are 250,000 to 300,000 clones, 86% occurring once; the ten biggest clones make up about 3%. About this clone itself: The junction differs from germline at one of its ends, possibly a read error.

The germline V gene encodes CDR1 SNHLY and CDR2 FYNNEI. CDR3 length: 15 residues. The chain has TRBV2 and TRBJ1-4, with a tentative D call TRBD1 (5 bases). The sequence was obtained from a woman in her twenties or thirties with active or convalescent COVID-19. The sample taken for sequencing was peripheral blood. The CDR3 region has the DNA TGTGCCAGCAGAGAAGACAGCAAGACTAATGAAAAACTGTTTTTT. It codes for CASREDSKTNEKLFF.